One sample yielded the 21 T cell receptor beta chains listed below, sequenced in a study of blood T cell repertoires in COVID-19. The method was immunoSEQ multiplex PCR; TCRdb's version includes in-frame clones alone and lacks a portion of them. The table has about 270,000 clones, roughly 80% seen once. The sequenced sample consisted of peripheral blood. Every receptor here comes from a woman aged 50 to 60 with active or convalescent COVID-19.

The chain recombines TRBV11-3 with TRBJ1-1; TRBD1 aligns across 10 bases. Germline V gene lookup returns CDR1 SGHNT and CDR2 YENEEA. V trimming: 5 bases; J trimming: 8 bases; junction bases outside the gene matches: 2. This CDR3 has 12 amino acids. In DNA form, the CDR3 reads TGTGCCAGCAGCCCGACAGGGGGCGAAGCTTTCTTT. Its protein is CASSPTGGEAFF.

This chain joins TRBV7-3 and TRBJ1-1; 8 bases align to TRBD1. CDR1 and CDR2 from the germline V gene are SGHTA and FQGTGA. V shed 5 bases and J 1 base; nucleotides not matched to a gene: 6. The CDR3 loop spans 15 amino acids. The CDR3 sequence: CASSTDRAPNTEAFF. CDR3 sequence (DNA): TGTGCCAGCAGCACGGACAGGGCGCCGAACACTGAAGCTTTCTTT. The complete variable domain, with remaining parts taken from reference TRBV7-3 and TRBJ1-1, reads GAGVSQTPSNKVTEKGKYVELRCDPISGHTALYWYRQSLGQGPEFLIYFQGTGAADDSGLPNDRFFAVRPEGSVSTLKIQRTERGDSAVYLCASSTDRAPNTEAFFGQGTRLTVV.

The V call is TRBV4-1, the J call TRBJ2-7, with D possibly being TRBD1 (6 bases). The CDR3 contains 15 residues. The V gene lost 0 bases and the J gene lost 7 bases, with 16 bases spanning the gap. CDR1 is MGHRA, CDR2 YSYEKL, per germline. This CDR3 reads CASSQDDYGGEEQYF. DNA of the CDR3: TGCGCCAGCAGCCAAGATGATTATGGGGGCGAAGAGCAGTACTTC.

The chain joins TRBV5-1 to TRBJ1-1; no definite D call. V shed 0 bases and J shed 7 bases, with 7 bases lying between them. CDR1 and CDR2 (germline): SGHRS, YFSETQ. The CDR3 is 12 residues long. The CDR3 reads CASSLGGIEAFF. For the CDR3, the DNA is TGCGCCAGCAGCTTGGGAGGGATTGAAGCTTTCTTT.

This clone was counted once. CDR3 nucleotide sequence: TGTGCCAGCAGCCCCACGGACGGCAGGAGGAATGAGCAGTTCTTC. Its protein product is CASSPTDGRRNEQFF. The J gene is TRBJ2-1, the V gene TRBV3-1 (or the pseudogene TRBV3-2); D is possibly TRBD2 (5 bases). This CDR3 region has 15 residues. Germline loops: CDR1 LGHDT, CDR2 YNNKEL (reference sequence). V lost 4 bases and J 7 bases, leaving 17 bases between the germline ends.

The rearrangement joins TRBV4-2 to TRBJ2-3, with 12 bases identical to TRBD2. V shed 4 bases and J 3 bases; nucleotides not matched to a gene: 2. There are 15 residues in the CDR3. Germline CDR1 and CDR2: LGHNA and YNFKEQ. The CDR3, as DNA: TGTGCCAGCAGCCCGACTAGCGGGGGAACAGATACGCAGTATTTT. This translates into CASSPTSGGTDTQYF.

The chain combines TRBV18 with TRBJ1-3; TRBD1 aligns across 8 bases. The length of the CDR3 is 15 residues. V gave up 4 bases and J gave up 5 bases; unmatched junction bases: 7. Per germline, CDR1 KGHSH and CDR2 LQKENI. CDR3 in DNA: TGTGCCAGCTCACAGGACCAGGGGGCGAGAAACACCATATATTTT. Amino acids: CASSQDQGARNTIYF.

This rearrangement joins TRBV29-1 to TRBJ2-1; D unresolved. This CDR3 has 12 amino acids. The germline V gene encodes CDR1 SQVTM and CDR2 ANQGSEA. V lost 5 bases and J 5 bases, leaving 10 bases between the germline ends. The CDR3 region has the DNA TGCAGCGTTTGGTCCGGAGACAATGAGCAGTTCTTC. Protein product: CSVWSGDNEQFF.

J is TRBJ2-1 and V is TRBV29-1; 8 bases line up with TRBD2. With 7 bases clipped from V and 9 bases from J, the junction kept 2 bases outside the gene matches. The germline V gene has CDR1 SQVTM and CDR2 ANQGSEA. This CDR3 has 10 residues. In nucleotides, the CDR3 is TGCAGCGGTGGACTAGCTGAGCAGTTCTTC. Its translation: CSGGLAEQFF.

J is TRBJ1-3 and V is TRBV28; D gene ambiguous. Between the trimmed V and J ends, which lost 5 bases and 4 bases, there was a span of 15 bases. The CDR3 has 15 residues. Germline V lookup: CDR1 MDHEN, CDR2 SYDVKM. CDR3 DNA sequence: TGTGCCAGCAGTCCGCCTCTTCCCAGGGGAAACACCATATATTTT. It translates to CASSPPLPRGNTIYF.

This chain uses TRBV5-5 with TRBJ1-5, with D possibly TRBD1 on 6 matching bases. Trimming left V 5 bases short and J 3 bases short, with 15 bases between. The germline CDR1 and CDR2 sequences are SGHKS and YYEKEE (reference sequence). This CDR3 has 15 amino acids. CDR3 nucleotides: TGTGCCAGCAGTCTTACAGGGTACTACAATCAGCCCCAGCATTTT. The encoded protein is CASSLTGYYNQPQHF.

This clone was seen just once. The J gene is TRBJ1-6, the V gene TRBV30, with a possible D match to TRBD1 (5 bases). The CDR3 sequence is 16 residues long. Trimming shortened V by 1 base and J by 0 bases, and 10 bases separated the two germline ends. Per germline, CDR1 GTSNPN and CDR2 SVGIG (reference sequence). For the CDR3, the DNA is TGTGCCTGGAGTGATGGGACTGACTCCTATAATTCACCCCTCCACTTT. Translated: CAWSDGTDSYNSPLHF. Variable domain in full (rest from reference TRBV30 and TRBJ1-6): SQTIHQWPATLVQPVGSPLSLECTVEGTSNPNLYWYRQAAGRGLQLLFYSVGIGQISSEVPQNLSASRPQDRQFILSSKKLLLSDSGFYLCAWSDGTDSYNSPLHFGNGTRLTVT.

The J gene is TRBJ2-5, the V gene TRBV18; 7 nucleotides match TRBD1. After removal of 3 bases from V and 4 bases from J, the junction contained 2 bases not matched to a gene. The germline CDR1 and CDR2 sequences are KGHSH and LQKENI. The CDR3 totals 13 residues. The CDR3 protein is CASSPGQLETQYF. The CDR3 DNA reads TGTGCCAGCTCACCGGGACAGTTAGAGACCCAGTACTTC.

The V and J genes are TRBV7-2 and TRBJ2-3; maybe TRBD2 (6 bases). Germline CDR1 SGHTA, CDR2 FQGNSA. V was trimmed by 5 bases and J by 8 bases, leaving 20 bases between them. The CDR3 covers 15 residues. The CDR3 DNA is TGTGCCAGCAGCCAGTCTACTGGAGTGGGAGGTACGCAGTATTTT. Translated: CASSQSTGVGGTQYF.

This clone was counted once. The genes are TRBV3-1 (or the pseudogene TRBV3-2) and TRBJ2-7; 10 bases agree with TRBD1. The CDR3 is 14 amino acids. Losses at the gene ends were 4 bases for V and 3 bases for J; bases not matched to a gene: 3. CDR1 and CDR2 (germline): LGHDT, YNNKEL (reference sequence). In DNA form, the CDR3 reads TGTGCCAGCAGCCGGGGACAGGGGTTCTACGAGCAGTACTTC. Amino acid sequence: CASSRGQGFYEQYF.

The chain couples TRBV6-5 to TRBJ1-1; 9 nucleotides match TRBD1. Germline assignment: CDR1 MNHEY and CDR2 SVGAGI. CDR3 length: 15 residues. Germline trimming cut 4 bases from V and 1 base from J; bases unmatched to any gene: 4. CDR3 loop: CASSSTGQGNTEAFF. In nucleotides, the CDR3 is TGTGCCAGCAGTTCGACGGGACAGGGGAACACTGAAGCTTTCTTT.

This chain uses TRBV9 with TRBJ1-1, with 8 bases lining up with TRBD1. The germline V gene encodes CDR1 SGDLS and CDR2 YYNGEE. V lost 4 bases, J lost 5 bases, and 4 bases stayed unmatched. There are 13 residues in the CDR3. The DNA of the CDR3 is TGTGCCAGCAGCCCCAGGGGGCGGACTGAAGCTTTCTTT. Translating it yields CASSPRGRTEAFF.

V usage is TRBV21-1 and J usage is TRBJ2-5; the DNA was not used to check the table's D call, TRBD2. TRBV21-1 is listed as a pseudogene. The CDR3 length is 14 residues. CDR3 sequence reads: CASSSLGGKETQYF. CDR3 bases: TGTGCCAGCAGCTCCCTGGGGGGGAAAGAGACCCAGTACTTC.

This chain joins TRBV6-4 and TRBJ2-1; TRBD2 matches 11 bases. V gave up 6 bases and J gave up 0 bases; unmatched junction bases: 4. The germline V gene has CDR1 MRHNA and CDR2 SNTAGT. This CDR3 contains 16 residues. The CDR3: CASSPGLADSYNEQFF. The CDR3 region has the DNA TGTGCCAGCAGCCCGGGACTAGCGGACTCCTACAATGAGCAGTTCTTC.

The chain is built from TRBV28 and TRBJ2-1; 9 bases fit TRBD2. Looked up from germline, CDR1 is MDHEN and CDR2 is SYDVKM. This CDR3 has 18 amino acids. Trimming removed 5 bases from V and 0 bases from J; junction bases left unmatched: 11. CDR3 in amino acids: CASSTVAGGGSSYNEQFF. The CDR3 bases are TGTGCCAGCAGTACCGTGGCGGGAGGGGGAAGCTCCTACAATGAGCAGTTCTTC.

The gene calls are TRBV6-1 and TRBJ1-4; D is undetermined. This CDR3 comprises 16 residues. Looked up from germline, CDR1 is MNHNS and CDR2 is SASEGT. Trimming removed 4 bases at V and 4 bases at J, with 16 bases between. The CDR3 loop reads CASSATGGRGNEKLFF. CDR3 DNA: TGTGCCAGCAGTGCAACGGGTGGGCGGGGTAATGAAAAACTGTTTTTT.